This is a list of T cell receptor beta chains from one sample in a study of blood T cell repertoires in COVID-19. Generated by immunoSEQ multiplex PCR, the TCRdb table keeps only in-frame clones and is missing some. The table shows about 310,000 clones, with roughly nine tenths occurring only once. The source material was PBMCs or T cells enriched from blood (not recorded which). Receptors were obtained from a woman aged 25 to 39 who had recovered from COVID-19. Both conserved end residues are part of each CDR3. Each record gives: CDR3 protein, CDR3 DNA, D gene, J gene, clone size, V gene. D genes are given only for firm matches. The size field is filled for only some rows; it gives once, few, many or a size class.

CASSYAGNTIYF | TGTGCCAGCAGTTACGCGGGGAACACCATATATTTT | . | TRBJ1-3 | . | TRBV6-2/TRBV6-3
CASSQYHGTGARVGQFF | TGTGCCAGCAGCCAATACCACGGGACAGGGGCTAGAGTCGGGCAGTTCTTC | TRBD1 | TRBJ2-1 | . | TRBV4-2
CASRPIGGTAYNSPLHF | TGTGCCAGCAGACCTATAGGAGGGACAGCTTATAATTCACCCCTCCACTTT | . | TRBJ1-6 | . | TRBV21-1
CASSYSKAGGLYEQYF | TGTGCCAGCAGTTACTCCAAAGCGGGAGGGCTCTACGAGCAGTACTTC | TRBD2 | TRBJ2-7 | . | TRBV6-5
CASIWQGGPTNEKLFF | TGTGCCAGCATCTGGCAGGGTGGCCCAACTAATGAAAAACTGTTTTTT | . | TRBJ1-4 | . | TRBV28
CASSYEGFVNTIYF | TGTGCCAGCAGTTATGAGGGCTTCGTAAACACCATATATTTT | . | TRBJ1-3 | once | TRBV6-6
CASPRLANWGDRGTGELFF | TGCGCCAGCCCCCGGCTCGCTAACTGGGGGGACAGGGGGACCGGGGAGCTGTTTTTT | TRBD1 | TRBJ2-2 | once | TRBV5-1
CASSPGDYTEAFF | TGTGCCAGCAGCCCTGGGGACTACACTGAAGCTTTCTTT | . | TRBJ1-1 | . | TRBV2
CSARDRENEKLFF | TGCAGCGCCCGGGACAGGGAAAATGAAAAACTGTTTTTT | TRBD1 | TRBJ1-4 | once | TRBV29-1
CASSVAPTAGAGVGDGYTF | TGTGCCAGCAGCGTAGCCCCAACCGCAGGGGCGGGAGTAGGGGATGGCTACACCTTC | . | TRBJ1-2 | . | TRBV9
CASFSTVAYEQYF | TGTGCCAGCTTTTCCACAGTCGCCTACGAGCAGTACTTC | . | TRBJ2-7 | . | TRBV2
CASSYTIQGEAFF | TGTGCCAGCAGTTACACAATACAGGGTGAAGCTTTCTTT | . | TRBJ1-1 | . | TRBV6-5
CASSAAVVSYEQYF | TGTGCCAGTAGTGCCGCGGTAGTAAGCTACGAGCAGTACTTC | . | TRBJ2-7 | . | TRBV19
CASSRRGDTEAFF | TGTGCCAGCAGCCGACGGGGTGATACTGAAGCTTTCTTT | . | TRBJ1-1 | . | TRBV6-2/TRBV6-3
CASSRSSRAFF | TGTGCCAGCAGCCGCTCTAGTAGAGCTTTCTTT | . | TRBJ1-1 | . | TRBV12-3/TRBV12-4
CASSQVGGTSPSFF | TGCGCCAGCAGCCAAGTTGGAGGGACTAGCCCTTCGTTCTTC | TRBD2 | TRBJ2-1 | . | TRBV4-3
CASSMGLTLSSYNEQFF | TGTGCCAGCAGTATGGGACTAACTTTAAGCTCCTACAATGAGCAGTTCTTC | TRBD2 | TRBJ2-1 | . | TRBV2
CAIRGMTGGPSYNEQFF | TGTGCCATCAGGGGGATGACAGGGGGTCCCTCCTACAATGAGCAGTTCTTC | TRBD1 | TRBJ2-1 | once | TRBV10-3
CASSPGQLKASGNTIYF | TGTGCCAGCAGCCCGGGACAGTTAAAGGCCTCAGGAAACACCATATATTTT | TRBD1 | TRBJ1-3 | . | TRBV5-4
CASSVDRGRAADTQYF | TGTGCCAGCAGCGTAGACCGGGGGAGGGCCGCAGATACGCAGTATTTT | TRBD2 | TRBJ2-3 | . | TRBV9
CASSPIATSGILYEQYF | TGTGCCAGCAGCCCTATCGCGACTAGCGGTATCCTCTACGAGCAGTACTTC | TRBD2 | TRBJ2-7 | . | TRBV6-2/TRBV6-3
CASSSQGVRTDTQYF | TGTGCCAGCAGTTCACAGGGAGTTAGGACAGATACGCAGTATTTT | . | TRBJ2-3 | . | TRBV7-2
CAWKGESDSATIYF | TGTGCCTGGAAGGGGGAGTCCGATTCTGCGACCATATATTTT | . | TRBJ1-3 | . | TRBV30
CASSTGTDSYEQYF | TGTGCCAGCAGTACCGGGACAGATTCCTACGAGCAGTACTTC | TRBD1 | TRBJ2-7 | . | TRBV6-5
CASSPGTGVDSNQPQHF | TGTGCCAGCAGCCCCGGGACAGGAGTTGATAGCAATCAGCCCCAGCATTTT | TRBD1 | TRBJ1-5 | . | TRBV9
CASSQQGSEVKTQYF | TGTGCCAGCAGCCAACAGGGCTCCGAAGTGAAGACCCAGTACTTC | . | TRBJ2-5 | . | TRBV3-1/TRBV3-2
CASRRRGGRDNEQFF | TGCGCCAGCAGGCGGAGGGGCGGGAGGGACAATGAGCAGTTCTTC | TRBD2 | TRBJ2-1 | . | TRBV4-1
CSVELQGARKLFF | TGCAGCGTTGAGTTACAGGGGGCGCGAAAACTGTTTTTT | TRBD1 | TRBJ1-4 | few | TRBV29-1
CASSQDYVFRGTQYF | TGCGCCAGCAGCCAAGACTATGTCTTCCGGGGAACCCAGTACTTC | . | TRBJ2-5 | . | TRBV4-1
CASSYSSGTNYEQYF | TGTGCCAGCAGTTACTCTAGCGGGACTAACTACGAGCAGTACTTC | TRBD2 | TRBJ2-7 | . | TRBV6-5
CASSESRPTTGQYF | TGTGCCAGCAGTGAGTCAAGGCCTACGACGGGGCAGTACTTC | . | TRBJ2-7 | once | TRBV25-1
CATSRDPRSGNTIYF | TGTGCCACCAGCAGAGACCCCCGCTCTGGAAACACCATATATTTT | . | TRBJ1-3 | . | TRBV15
CASSWDRNTDTQYF | TGTGCCAGCAGTTGGGACAGAAACACAGATACGCAGTATTTT | TRBD1 | TRBJ2-3 | . | TRBV6-5
CASSLNGAGVVGTGELFF | TGCGCCAGCAGCTTGAATGGAGCGGGAGTGGTCGGCACCGGGGAGCTGTTTTTT | TRBD2 | TRBJ2-2 | . | TRBV5-1
CASSLFIVAGATNEKLFF | TGTGCCAGCAGCTTATTCATAGTGGCAGGGGCAACTAATGAAAAACTGTTTTTT | . | TRBJ1-4 | . | TRBV7-2
CAWNPRRWRAPSLYYEQYF | TGTGCCTGGAACCCCCGGCGTTGGAGGGCCCCGTCCCTCTACTACGAGCAGTACTTC | . | TRBJ2-7 | . | TRBV30
CASSPPSTGGGGRAFF | TGTGCCAGCTCACCACCCTCTACGGGAGGGGGGGGAAGGGCTTTCTTT | . | TRBJ1-1 | . | TRBV18
CASSQEFSSGANVLTF | TGTGCCAGCAGCCAAGAGTTTAGCTCTGGGGCCAACGTCCTGACTTTC | . | TRBJ2-6 | . | TRBV14
CASSLAGGNQPQHF | TGTGCCAGCAGTCTAGCAGGGGGCAATCAGCCCCAGCATTTT | . | TRBJ1-5 | . | TRBV27
CASSLAGLSNTGELFF | TGTGCCAGCAGCTTAGCCGGACTTTCGAACACCGGGGAGCTGTTTTTT | . | TRBJ2-2 | . | TRBV11-3
CASSERQGSHMNTEAFF | TGTGCCAGCAGTGAAAGACAGGGGTCCCACATGAACACTGAAGCTTTCTTT | TRBD1 | TRBJ1-1 | few | TRBV6-1
CASSVGLVTGYEKLFF | TGTGCCAGCAGCGTAGGATTAGTGACAGGGTATGAAAAACTGTTTTTT | TRBD1 | TRBJ1-4 | . | TRBV9
CASSDRVDTNYGYTF | TGTGCCAGCTCAGACAGGGTTGATACGAACTATGGCTACACCTTC | TRBD1 | TRBJ1-2 | . | TRBV18
CASSYFSGKSPLHF | TGTGCCAGCAGTTACTTCTCAGGGAAATCACCCCTCCACTTT | . | TRBJ1-6 | . | TRBV6-5
CASSPGTTPNTGELFF | TGTGCCAGCAGTCCCGGGACTACCCCGAACACCGGGGAGCTGTTTTTT | TRBD2 | TRBJ2-2 | . | TRBV27
CASSLGSRLDRQDAF | TGCGCCAGCAGCTTGGGATCCAGATTGGACAGGCAAGACGCCTTC | TRBD1 | TRBJ1-2 | . | TRBV5-1